This T cell receptor beta chain is drawn from a study of shared clonotypes between healthy human individuals. Study-level information: The study used three CD4 naive, three CD4 memory, two CD8 naive and one CD8 memory plate per donor. Notes on the study in general: Larger estimated richness was generally seen in naive subsets than in memory subsets. Rarefaction gave evidence that sorted-subset sequencing remained incomplete despite large depth.

Method: immunoSEQ multiplex PCR; TCRdb's copy keeps in-frame clones and lacks some. The table has fewer than 3 million clones, about nine tenths seen once. The study drew all its donors from Caucasian adults living in Nashville, Tennessee. V shed 4 bases and J shed 3 bases, with 9 bases lying between them. Germline CDR1 and CDR2: SGHRS and YFSETQ. CDR3 length: 13 amino acids. Concerning this clone: The antigen is undetermined.

The chain combines TRBV5-1 with TRBJ2-3; D is unresolved. The sequencing sample was made of naive CD4+ T cells from PBMCs. The subset is: CD45RA+ positively selected. The receptor's source is a man aged 18 to 35 in good health. Some clones in this sample may be carry-over from other donors' samples. In nucleotides, the CDR3 is TGCGCCAGCAGCGCGGCCCGAACAGATACGCAGTATTTT. Translating it yields CASSAARTDTQYF.